What follows describes a single T cell receptor (beta chain). Antigen specificity is unknown. The source of the sample is a study of cytomegalovirus exposure and HLA in healthy donors. Study findings and constraints: Most observed TCR sequences were rare, whereas some public TCRs were detected in many donors.

V lost 0 bases and J lost 5; bases outside the gene matches: 7. Per germline, CDR1 SGHNT and CDR2 YYREEE (reference sequence). This CDR3 has 16 residues. Assay: immunoSEQ multiplex PCR; the TCRdb copy retains only in-frame clones and omits some. The data hold about 140,000 clones, with almost 85% observed a single time. The TCR was taken from a woman aged 25 to 39 in good health and CMV-seronegative. The rearrangement links TRBV5-4 to TRBJ2-3; TRBD2 matches 9 bases. The sequenced sample was PBMCs. Written as DNA, the CDR3 is TGTGCCAGCAGCTTGGAGCTAGCGGGGATGGGAGATACGCAGTATTTT. It specifies CASSLELAGMGDTQYF.